The text below deals with one T cell receptor beta chain. Germline CDR1 LNHDA, CDR2 SQIVND (reference sequence). The CDR3 runs to 14 residues. The record originates from a study of control samples from healthy donors and cancer patients. Clones were read by immunoSEQ multiplex PCR, and TCRdb kept only the in-frame ones, dropping some. The data contain some 170,000 clones, about 94% of them singletons. J is TRBJ1-2 and V is TRBV19; 8 positions agree with TRBD1. The sample was PBMCs. This receptor was obtained from a man aged 55-75 years with colorectal cancer. In DNA form, the CDR3 reads TGTGCTACTCGGACAGGGTTCGCCGTAGGCGGCTACACCTTC. It specifies CATRTGFAVGGYTF. The full variable domain, completed using reference TRBV19 and TRBJ1-2, is DGGITQSPKYLFRKEGQNVTLSCEQNLNHDAMYWYRQDPGQGLRLIYYSQIVNDFQKGDIAEGYSVSREKKESFPLTVTSAQKNPTAFYLCATRTGFAVGGYTFGSGTRLTVV.